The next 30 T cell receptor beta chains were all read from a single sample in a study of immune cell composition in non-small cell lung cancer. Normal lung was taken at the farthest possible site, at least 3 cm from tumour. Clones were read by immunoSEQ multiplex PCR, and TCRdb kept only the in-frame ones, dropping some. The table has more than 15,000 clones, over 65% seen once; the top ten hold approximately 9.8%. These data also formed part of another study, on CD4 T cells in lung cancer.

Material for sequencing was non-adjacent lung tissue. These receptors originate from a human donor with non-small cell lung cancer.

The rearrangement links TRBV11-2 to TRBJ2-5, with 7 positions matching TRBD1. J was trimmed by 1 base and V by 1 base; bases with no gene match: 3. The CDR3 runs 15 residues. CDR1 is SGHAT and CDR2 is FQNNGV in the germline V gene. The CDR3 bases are TGTGCCAGCAGCTTAGGAGCAGGGGGCCAAGAGACCCAGTACTTC. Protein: CASSLGAGGQETQYF.

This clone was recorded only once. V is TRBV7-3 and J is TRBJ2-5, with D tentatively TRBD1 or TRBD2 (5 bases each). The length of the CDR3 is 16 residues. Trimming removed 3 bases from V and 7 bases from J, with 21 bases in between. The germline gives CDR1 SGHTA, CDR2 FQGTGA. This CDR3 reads CASSFSPGTPKGTQYF. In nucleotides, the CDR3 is TGTGCCAGCAGCTTCTCCCCCGGGACGCCGAAAGGGACCCAGTACTTC.

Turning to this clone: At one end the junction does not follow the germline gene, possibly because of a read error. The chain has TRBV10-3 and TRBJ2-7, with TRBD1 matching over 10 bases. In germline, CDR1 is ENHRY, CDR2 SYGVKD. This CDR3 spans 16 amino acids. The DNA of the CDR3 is TGTGCCAGCAGTAGACTGGGACAGGGGAGAACCTACGAGCAGTACTTC. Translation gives CASSRLGQGRTYEQYF.

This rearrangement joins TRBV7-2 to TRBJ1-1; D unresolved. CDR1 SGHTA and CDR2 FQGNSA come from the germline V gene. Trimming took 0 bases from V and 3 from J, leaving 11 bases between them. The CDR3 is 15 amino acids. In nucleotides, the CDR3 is TGTGCCAGCAGCTTAGCGGAAGGGCTGTACACTGAAGCTTTCTTT. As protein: CASSLAEGLYTEAFF. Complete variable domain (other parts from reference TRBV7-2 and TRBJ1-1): GAGVSQSPSNKVTEKGKDVELRCDPISGHTALYWYRQSLGQGLEFLIYFQGNSAPDKSGLPSDRFSAERTGGSVSTLTIQRTQQEDSAVYLCASSLAEGLYTEAFFGQGTRLTVV.

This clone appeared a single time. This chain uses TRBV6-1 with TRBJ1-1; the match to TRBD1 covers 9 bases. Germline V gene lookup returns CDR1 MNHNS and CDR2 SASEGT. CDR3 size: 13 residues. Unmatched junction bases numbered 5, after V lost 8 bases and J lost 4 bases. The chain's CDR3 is CASHTGGSTEAFF. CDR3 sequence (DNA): TGTGCCAGCCACACAGGGGGCAGCACTGAAGCTTTCTTT.

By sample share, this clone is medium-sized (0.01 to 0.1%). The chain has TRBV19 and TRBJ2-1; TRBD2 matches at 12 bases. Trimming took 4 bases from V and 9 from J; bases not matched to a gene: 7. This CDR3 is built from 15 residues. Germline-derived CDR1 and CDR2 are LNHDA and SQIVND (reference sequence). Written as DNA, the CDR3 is TGTGCCAGTAGTAAGACTAGCGGGAGTTTGAGTGAGCAGTTCTTC. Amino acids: CASSKTSGSLSEQFF.

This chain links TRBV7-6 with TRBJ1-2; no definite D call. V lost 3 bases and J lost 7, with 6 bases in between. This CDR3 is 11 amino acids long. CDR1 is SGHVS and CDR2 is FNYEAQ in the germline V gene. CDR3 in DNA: TGTGCCAGCAGCTTTAGGGTTGGCTACACCTTC. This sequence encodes CASSFRVGYTF.

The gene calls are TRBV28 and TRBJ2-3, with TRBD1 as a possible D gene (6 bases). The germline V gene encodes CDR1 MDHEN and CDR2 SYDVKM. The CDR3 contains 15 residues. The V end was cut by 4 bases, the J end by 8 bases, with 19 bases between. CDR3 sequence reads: CASSSGTLAHVTQYF. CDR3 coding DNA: TGTGCCAGCAGTTCCGGGACACTCGCGCATGTTACGCAGTATTTT. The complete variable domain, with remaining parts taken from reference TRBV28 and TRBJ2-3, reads DVKVTQSSRYLVKRTGEKVFLECVQDMDHENMFWYRQDPGLGLRLIYFSYDVKMKEKGDIPEGYSVSREKKERFSLILESASTNQTSMYLCASSSGTLAHVTQYFGPGTRLTVL.

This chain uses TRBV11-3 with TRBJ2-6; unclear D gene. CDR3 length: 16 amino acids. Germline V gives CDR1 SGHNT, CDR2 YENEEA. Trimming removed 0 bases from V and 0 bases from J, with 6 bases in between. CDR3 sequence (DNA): TGTGCCAGCAGCTTAGACGGACCCTCTGGGGCCAACGTCCTGACTTTC. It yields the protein CASSLDGPSGANVLTF.

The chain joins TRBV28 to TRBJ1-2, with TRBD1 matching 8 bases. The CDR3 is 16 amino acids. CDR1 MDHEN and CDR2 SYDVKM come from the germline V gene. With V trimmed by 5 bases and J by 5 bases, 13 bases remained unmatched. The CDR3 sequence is CASSRPGQDFLYGYTF. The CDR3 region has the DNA TGTGCCAGCAGTCGACCGGGACAGGACTTTTTGTATGGCTACACCTTC.

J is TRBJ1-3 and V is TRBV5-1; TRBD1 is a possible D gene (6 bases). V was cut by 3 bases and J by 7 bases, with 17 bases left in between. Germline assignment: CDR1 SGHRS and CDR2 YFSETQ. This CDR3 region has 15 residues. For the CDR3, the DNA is TGCGCCAGCAGCTCGGCCGGACAGCGGGGGAACACCATATATTTT. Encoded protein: CASSSAGQRGNTIYF.

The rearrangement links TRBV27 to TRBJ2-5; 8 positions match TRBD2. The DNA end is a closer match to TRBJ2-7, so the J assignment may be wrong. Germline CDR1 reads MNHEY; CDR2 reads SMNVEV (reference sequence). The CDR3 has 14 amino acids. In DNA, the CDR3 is TGTGCCAGCAGTCCCCTAGCGGGCTCCTACGAGCAGTACTTC. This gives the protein CASSPLAGSYEQYF.

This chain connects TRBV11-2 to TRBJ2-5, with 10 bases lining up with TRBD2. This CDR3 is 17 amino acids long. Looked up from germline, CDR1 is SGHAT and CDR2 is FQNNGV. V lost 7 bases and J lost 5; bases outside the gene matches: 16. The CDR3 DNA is TGTGCCAGCACCCCCCTTAGCGGGGGGCACCGAGGGGAGACCCAGTACTTC. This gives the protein CASTPLSGGHRGETQYF.

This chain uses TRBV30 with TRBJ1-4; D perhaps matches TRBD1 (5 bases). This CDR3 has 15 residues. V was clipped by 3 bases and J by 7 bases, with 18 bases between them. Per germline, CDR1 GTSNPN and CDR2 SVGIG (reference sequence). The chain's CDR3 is CAWRVGQGAFEKLFF. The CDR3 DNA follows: TGTGCCTGGAGGGTGGGGCAGGGAGCGTTTGAAAAACTGTTTTTT.

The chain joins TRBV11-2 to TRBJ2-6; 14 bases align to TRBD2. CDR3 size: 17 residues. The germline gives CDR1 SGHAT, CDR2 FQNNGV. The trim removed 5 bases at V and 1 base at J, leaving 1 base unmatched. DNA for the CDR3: TGTGCCAGCAGCCGGACTAGCGGGGGGTCTGGGGCCAACGTCCTGACTTTC. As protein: CASSRTSGGSGANVLTF. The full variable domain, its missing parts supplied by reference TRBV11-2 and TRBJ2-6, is EAGVAQSPRYKIIEKRQSVAFWCNPISGHATLYWYQQILGQGPKLLIQFQNNGVVDDSQLPKDRFSAERLKGVDSTLKIQPAKLEDSAVYLCASSRTSGGSGANVLTFGAGSRLTVL.

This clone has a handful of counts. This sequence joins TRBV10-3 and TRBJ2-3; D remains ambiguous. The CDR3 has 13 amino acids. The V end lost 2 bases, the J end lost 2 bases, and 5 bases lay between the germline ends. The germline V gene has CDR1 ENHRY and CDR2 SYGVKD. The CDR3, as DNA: TGTGCCATCAGTGAGAACCCCACAGATACGCAGTATTTT. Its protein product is CAISENPTDTQYF.

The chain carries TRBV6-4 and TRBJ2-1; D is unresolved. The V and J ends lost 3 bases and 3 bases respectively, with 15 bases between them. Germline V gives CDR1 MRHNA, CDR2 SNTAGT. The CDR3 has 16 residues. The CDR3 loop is CASSEAVPRIYNEQFF. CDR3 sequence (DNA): TGTGCCAGCAGTGAGGCGGTTCCGCGGATCTACAATGAGCAGTTCTTC.

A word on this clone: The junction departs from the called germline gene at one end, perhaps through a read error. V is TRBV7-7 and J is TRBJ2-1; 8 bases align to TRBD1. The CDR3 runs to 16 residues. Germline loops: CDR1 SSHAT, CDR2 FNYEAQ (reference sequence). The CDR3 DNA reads TGTGCTAGCAGCTCCTTACAGGGGGTTGTCGGTAGTGAGCAGTTCTTC. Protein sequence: CASSSLQGVVGSEQFF.

CDR3 coding DNA: TGTGCCATCCTTGGTGATACGCAGTATTTT. Translation: CAILGDTQYF. The chain has TRBV10-3 and TRBJ2-3; D gene uncertain. CDR1 is ENHRY, CDR2 SYGVKD, per germline. The CDR3 length is 10 residues. V dropped 8 bases and J dropped 6 bases, with 6 bases sitting between them.

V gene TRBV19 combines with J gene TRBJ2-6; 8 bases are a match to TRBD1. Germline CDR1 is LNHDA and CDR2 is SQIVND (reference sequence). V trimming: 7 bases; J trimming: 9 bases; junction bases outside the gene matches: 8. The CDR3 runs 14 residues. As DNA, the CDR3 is TGTGCCAGTACTCCGGGTGACAGGGGCAACGTCCTGACTTTC. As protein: CASTPGDRGNVLTF.

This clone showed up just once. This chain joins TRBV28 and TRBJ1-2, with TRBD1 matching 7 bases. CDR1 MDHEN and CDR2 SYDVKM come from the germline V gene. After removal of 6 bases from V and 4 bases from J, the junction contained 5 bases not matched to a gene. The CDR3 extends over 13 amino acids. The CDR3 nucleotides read TGTGCCAGCAGCCGGACAGGACTCTATGGCTACACCTTC. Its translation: CASSRTGLYGYTF.

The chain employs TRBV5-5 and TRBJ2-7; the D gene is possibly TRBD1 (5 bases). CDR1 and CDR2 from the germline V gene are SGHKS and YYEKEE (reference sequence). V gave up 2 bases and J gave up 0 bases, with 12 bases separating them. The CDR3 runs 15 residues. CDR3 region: CASSFLRDSSYEQYF. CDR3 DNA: TGTGCCAGCAGCTTCCTCAGGGATAGCTCCTACGAGCAGTACTTC.

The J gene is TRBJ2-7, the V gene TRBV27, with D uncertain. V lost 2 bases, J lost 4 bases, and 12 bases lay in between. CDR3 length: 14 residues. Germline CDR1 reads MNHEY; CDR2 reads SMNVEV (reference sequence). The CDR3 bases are TGTGCCAGCAGTTTAAAGAGAGGATGGTACGAGCAGTACTTC. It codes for CASSLKRGWYEQYF.

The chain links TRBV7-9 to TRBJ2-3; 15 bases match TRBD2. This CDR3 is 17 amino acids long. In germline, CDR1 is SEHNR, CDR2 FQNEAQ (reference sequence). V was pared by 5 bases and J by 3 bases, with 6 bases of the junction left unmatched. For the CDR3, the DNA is TGTGCCAGCAGCCCTGGACTAGCGGGGGGGTGGACAGATACGCAGTATTTT. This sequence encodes CASSPGLAGGWTDTQYF.

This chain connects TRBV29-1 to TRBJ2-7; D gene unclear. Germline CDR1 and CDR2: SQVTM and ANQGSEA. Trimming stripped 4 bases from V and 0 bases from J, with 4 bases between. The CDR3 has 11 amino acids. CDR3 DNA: TGCAGCGTTGGGGACTCCTACGAGCAGTACTTC. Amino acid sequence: CSVGDSYEQYF.

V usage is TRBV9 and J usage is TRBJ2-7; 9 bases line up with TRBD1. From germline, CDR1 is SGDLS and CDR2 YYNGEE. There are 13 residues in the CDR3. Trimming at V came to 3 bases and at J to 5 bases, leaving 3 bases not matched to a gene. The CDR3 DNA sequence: TGTGCCAGCAGCGGAGGACAGGGGAACGAGCAGTACTTC. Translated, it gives CASSGGQGNEQYF.

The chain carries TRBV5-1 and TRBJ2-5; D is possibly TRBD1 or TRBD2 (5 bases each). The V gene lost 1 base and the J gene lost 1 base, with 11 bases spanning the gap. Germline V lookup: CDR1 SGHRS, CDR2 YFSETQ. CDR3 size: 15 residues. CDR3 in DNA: TGCGCCAGCAGCTTGAGCTCGGGGCCCCAAGAGACCCAGTACTTC. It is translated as CASSLSSGPQETQYF. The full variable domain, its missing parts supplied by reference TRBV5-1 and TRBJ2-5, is KAGVTQTPRYLIKTRGQQVTLSCSPISGHRSVSWYQQTPGQGLQFLFEYFSETQRNKGNFPGRFSGRQFSNSRSEMNVSTLELGDSALYLCASSLSSGPQETQYFGPGTRLLVL.

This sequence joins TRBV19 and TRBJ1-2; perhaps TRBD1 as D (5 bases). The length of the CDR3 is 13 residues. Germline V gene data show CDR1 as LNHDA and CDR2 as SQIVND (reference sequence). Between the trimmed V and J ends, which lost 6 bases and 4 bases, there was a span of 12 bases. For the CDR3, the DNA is TGTGCCAGTAGCCCGGGACGGGCCTATGGCTACACCTTC. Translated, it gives CASSPGRAYGYTF.

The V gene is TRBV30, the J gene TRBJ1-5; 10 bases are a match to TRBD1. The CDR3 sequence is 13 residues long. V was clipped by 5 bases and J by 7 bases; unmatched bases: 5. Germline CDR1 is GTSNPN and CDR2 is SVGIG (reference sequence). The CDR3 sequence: CAWDRGLGQPQHF. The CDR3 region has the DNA TGTGCCTGGGACAGGGGGCTTGGACAGCCCCAGCATTTT. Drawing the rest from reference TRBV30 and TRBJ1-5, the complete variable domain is SQTIHQWPATLVQPVGSPLSLECTVEGTSNPNLYWYRQAAGRGLQLLFYSVGIGQISSEVPQNLSASRPQDRQFILSSKKLLLSDSGFYLCAWDRGLGQPQHFGDGTRLSIL.

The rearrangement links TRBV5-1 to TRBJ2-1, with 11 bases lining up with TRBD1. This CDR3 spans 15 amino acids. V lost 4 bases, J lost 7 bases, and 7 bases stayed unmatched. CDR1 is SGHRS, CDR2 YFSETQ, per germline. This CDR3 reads CASSPRTGGGNEQFF. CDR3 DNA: TGCGCCAGCAGCCCTCGGACAGGGGGCGGTAATGAGCAGTTCTTC.